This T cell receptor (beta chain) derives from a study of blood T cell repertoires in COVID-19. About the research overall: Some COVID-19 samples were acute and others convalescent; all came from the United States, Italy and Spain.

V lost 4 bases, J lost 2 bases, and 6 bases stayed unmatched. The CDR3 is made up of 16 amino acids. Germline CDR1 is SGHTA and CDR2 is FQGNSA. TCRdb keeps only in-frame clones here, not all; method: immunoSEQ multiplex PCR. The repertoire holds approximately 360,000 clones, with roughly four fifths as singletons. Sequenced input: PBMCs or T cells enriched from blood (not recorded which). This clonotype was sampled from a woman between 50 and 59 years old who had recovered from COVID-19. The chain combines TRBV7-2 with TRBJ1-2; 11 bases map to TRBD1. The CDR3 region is CASSSGQGAVNYGYTF. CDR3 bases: TGTGCCAGCAGCTCTGGACAGGGGGCTGTAAACTATGGCTACACCTTC.